The T cell receptor beta chain described here comes from a study of blood T cell repertoires in COVID-19. Study overall: PBMCs, B-cell-depleted T cells, or T cells provided the cDNA or gDNA that made up the material.

On this clone itself: A read error may account for a junction end that differs from germline.

In the source study's methods: Amplifying reference gene primers gave estimates of nucleated cell counts. Method: immunoSEQ multiplex PCR; TCRdb's copy keeps in-frame clones and lacks some. The V and J calls and clone size come from that table; D and trimming were worked out from the DNA. The table includes under 200,000 clones, roughly 85% detected once. Germline CDR1 reads SGHTA; CDR2 reads FQGNSA. The CDR3 has 16 residues. This chain connects TRBV7-2 to TRBJ2-1; 9 bases are shared with TRBD2. The receptor's source is a woman of 80 years or more with acute or convalescent COVID-19. The sample comprised peripheral blood. CDR3 region: CASSLGGGRAYNEQFF. The CDR3 bases are TGTGCCAGCAGCTTAGGGGGCGGGAGGGCCTATAATGAGCAGTTCTTC.